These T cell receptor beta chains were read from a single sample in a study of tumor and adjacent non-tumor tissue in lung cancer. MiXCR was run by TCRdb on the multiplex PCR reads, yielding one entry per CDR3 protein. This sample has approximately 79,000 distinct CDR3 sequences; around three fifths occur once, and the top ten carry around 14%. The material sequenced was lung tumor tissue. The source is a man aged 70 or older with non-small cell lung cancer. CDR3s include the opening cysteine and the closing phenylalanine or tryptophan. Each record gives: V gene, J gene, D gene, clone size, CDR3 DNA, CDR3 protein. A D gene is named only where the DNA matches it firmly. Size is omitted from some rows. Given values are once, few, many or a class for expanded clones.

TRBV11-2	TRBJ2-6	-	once	TGTGCCAGCAGCTCCCCGAGGGGAGGGGGCTCTGGGGCCAACGTCCTGACTTTC	CASSSPRGGGSGANVLTF
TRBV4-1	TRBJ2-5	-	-	TGCGCCAGCAACCCCCCCCTAGAGGAGACCCAATACTTC	CASNPPLEETQYF
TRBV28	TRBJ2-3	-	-	TGTGCTAGCAGTTTACAGGGTCTACTTCAGCCCCAGTATTTT	CASSLQGLLQPQYF
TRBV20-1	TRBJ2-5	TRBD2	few	TGCAGTGCTAGAGATTCGACTAGCGTGACGGAGACCCAGTACTTC	CSARDSTSVTETQYF
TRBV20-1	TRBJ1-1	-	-	TGCAGTGCTTGGGAGGGGGGGATGAGGGCTTTCTTT	CSAWEGGMRAFF
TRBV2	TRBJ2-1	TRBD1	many	TGTGCCAGCAGAGACTGGACAGGGGGGTCCCGTAATGAGCAGTTCTTC	CASRDWTGGSRNEQFF
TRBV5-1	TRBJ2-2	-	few	TGCGCCAGCAGCACCTGGACCCGCACCGGGGAGCTGTTTTTT	CASSTWTRTGELFF
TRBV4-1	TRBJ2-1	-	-	TGCGCCATCAGCCAATTCGGGGCACGAGTCGTGAATGAGCAGTTCTTC	CAISQFGARVVNEQFF
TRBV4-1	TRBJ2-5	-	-	TGCGCCAGCAGCCAAGATAGTGAAGAGGGCTGGGAGACCCAGTACTTC	CASSQDSEEGWETQYF
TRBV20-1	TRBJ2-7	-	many	TGCAGTGCAATTACTTCTTCCTACGAGCAGTACTTC	CSAITSSYEQYF
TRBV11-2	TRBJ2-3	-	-	TGTGCCAGCAGCTCTGAAAGCCGTAAAGGACTCCGAACCTCGGATACGCAGTATTTC	CASSSESRKGLRTSDTQYF
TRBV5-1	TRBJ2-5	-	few	TGCGCCAGCAGCTTGGCCGGGTTGGGAGAGACCCAGTACTTC	CASSLAGLGETQYF
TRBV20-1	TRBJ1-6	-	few	TGCAGTGCTAAGTTCCCGGGCCACGGAGATTCACCCCTCCACTTT	CSAKFPGHGDSPLHF
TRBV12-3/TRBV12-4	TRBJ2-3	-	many	TGTGCCAGCAGTCCTAGTGGACGGTACCTGGGGGATACGCAGTATTTT	CASSPSGRYLGDTQYF
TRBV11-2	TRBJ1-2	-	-	TGTGCCAGCAGTTTCCTGGGACATAGGTCTAACTATGGCTACACCTTC	CASSFLGHRSNYGYTF
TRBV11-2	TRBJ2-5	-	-	TGTGCAAGCAGCCCCAGGACTATACAAGAGATCCAGTACTTC	CASSPRTIQEIQYF
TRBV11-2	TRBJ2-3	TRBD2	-	TGTGCCAGCAGCTTATCGACCGCGGCGCGGGGGGCTGAGATAGGGAAGTATTTT	CASSLSTAARGAEIGKYF
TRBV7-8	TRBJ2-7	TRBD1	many	TGTGCCAGCAGCTCCTTACAGGGGGTAGGTTACGAGCAGTACTTC	CASSSLQGVGYEQYF
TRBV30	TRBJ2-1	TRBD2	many	TGTGCCTGGAGTGTTCTAGCGGGGGCTTACAATGAGCAGTTCTTC	CAWSVLAGAYNEQFF
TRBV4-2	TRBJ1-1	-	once	TGTGTCAGCAGCCTTCATACACAGGAGAACACTGAGGCTTTCTTT	CVSSLHTQENTEAFF
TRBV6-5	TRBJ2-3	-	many	TGTGCCAGCAGTTCATTCAGGTTGGGGTTGACAGATACGCAGTATTTT	CASSSFRLGLTDTQYF
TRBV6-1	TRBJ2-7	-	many	TGTGCCAGCAGTGAAGGCAGGGTGAAGTACTTC	CASSEGRVKYF
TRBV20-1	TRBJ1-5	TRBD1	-	TGCAGTACTAGAGAGTTAACAGGGGATCAGCCCCAGCATTTT	CSTRELTGDQPQHF
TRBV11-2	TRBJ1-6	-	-	TGTGCCAGCAGCTTAGATCGACAGGAGTCTATTTCATCCCTCCACTTT	CASSLDRQESISSLHF
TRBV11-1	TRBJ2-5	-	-	TGTGCCAGCAGCCCCCGGGATAGGGTTTTTGGGGCCCAGTACTTC	CASSPRDRVFGAQYF
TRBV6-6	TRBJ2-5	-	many	TGTGCCAGCAGTTTAAATCAAGAGACCCAGTACTTC	CASSLNQETQYF
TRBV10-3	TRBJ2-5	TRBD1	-	TGTGCCTTCGGTGTCCACGGGACAGGTCCTCAAGAGACCCAGTACTTC	CAFGVHGTGPQETQYF
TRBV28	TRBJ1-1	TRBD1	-	TGTGACAGCAGTTCCCTGACAGGGTTAATGACTGAAGCTTTCTTT	CDSSSLTGLMTEAFF
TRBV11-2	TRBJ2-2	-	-	TGTGCCAGCAGCTTAGTCAGTGTCACCGGGGAGCTGTTTTTC	CASSLVSVTGELFF
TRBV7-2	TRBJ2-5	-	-	TGTGCCAGCAGCTCAGGGTTGGAGACCCAGTACTTC	CASSSGLETQYF
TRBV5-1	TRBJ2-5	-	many	TGCGCCACCGCTCTCGGTCTAGCGGAGACCCAGTACTTC	CATALGLAETQYF
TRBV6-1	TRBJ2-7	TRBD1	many	TGTGCCAGCAGTGAAGGGGGGACAGGGTTTGGAGAGCAGTACTTC	CASSEGGTGFGEQYF
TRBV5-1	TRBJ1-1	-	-	TGCGCCGGCAGTTTGAGACAAGACGGGGAAGCTTTCTTT	CAGSLRQDGEAFF
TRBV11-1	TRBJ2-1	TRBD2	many	TGTGCCAGCAGCTTTTTAACTAGCGGGGCTTACAATGAGCAGTTCTTC	CASSFLTSGAYNEQFF
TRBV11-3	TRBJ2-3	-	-	TGTGCCATCAGCGCGGGGGCGCAAAAATATACGCAGTATTTT	CAISAGAQKYTQYF
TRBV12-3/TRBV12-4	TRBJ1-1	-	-	TGTGCCAGCAGTTTTACAGGGAACGTTTATGTTGAAGCTTTCTTT	CASSFTGNVYVEAFF
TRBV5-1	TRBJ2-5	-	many	TGCGCCAGCAGCTTGGCTGTCCGGGAGACCCAGTACTTC	CASSLAVRETQYF
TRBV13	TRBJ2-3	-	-	TGTGCCAGCACATCACGAGATACGCGGTATTTT	CASTSRDTRYF
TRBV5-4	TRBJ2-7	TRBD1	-	TGTGCCAGCAGCATGGGACAGGGACGCTACAAGCAGTACTTC	CASSMGQGRYKQYF
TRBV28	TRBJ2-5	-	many	TGTGCCAGCAGCCAAGAGACCCAGTACTTC	CASSQETQYF
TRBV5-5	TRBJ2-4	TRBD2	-	TGTGCCAGCACCCCTCCACCACCGGGACTAGCTACACCGCTAGCCAAAAACATTCAGTACTTC	CASTPPPPGLATPLAKNIQYF
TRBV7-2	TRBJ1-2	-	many	TGTGCCAGCAGCATACCCGGGTCCAGGGGCTACACCTTC	CASSIPGSRGYTF
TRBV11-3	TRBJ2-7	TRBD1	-	TGTGCCAGTAGGTCCGGGACAGGGTACGAGCAGTACTTC	CASRSGTGYEQYF
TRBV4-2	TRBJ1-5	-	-	TGTGCCAGCAGCCAAGATTTCCGCTATGAGCCCCAACATTTT	CASSQDFRYEPQHF
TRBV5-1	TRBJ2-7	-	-	TGCGCCAGCAGCTTGTTTACCGGCCCTACCTACGAGCAGTACTTC	CASSLFTGPTYEQYF
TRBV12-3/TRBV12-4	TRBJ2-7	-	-	TGTGCCAGTGGCCCGACGGGGAAGGGGATTACCGAGCAGTACTTC	CASGPTGKGITEQYF
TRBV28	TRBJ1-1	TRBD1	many	TGTGCCAGCAGAATCCGGACAGGGAGGCCTTTCTTT	CASRIRTGRPFF
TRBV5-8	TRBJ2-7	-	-	TGTGTCAGCAGCTTGGGACCGCATCGAGCGTCCTACGAGCAGTACTTC	CVSSLGPHRASYEQYF
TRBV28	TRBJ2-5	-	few	TGTGCCAGCAGTTCCCGCCCCCCCAGGGAGACCCAGTACTTC	CASSSRPPRETQYF
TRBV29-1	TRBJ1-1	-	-	TGTAGCGTCGGAACCTCCTACATTGAAGCTTTCTTT	CSVGTSYIEAFF
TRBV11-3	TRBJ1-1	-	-	TGTACCAACAGCCGCAGCGGGACAAGTATGAACACTAAAGCTTTCTTT	CTNSRSGTSMNTKAFF
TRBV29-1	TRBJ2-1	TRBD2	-	TGCAGTGTTGGGGGACTAGCGGCTGAGAGCTCCTACAAAGAGCAGTTCTTC	CSVGGLAAESSYKEQFF
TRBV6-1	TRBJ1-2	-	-	TGTGCCAGCAGCAAACAGGGAGGGGATTATGGCTACACCTTC	CASSKQGGDYGYTF
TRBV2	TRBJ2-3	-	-	TGTGCCAGTGGGATTAGGGTAACAGATACGCAGTATTTT	CASGIRVTDTQYF
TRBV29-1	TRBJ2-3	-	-	TGCAGCGTTGTCCCGACCAGTTCAGATACGCAGTATTTT	CSVVPTSSDTQYF